This record looks at one TCR beta chain sequence and its context. Antigen: not known. These data originate in a study of T-cell reconstitution after alpha-beta-depleted transplantation in children. This sample's TCRbeta library carried unique molecular identifier barcodes. Each CDR3 protein is one row after TCRdb ran MiXCR on the PCR reads. Found here are around 500,000 distinct CDR3 sequences, approximately 22% of them singletons; the top ten hold less than 15%. Study observations and caveats: Newly generated T cells supplied most T-cell counts and diversity one year post-transplant. Diversity of TCRbeta at day 60 was high in some patients, arising from surviving recipient T cells and thymic progenitors. About two months after transplant, alpha-beta T cells reportedly came from several hundred expanded graft clones.

The receptor was isolated from a boy under two years old who had a stem cell transplant for acute myeloid leukemia, so the T cells may come from the graft donor. Sequencing was performed on PBMCs, mostly from graft donor cells, taken 360 days after TCRalphabeta/CD19-depleted stem cell transplant.

The CDR3 coding sequence is TGCAGTGCTAGATCCGGGACCGGCCCTGGGAATGAGCAGTTCTTC. It specifies CSARSGTGPGNEQFF. The J gene is TRBJ2-1, the V gene TRBV20-1, with D perhaps matching TRBD1 or TRBD2 (5 bases each). Germline assignment: CDR1 DFQATT and CDR2 SNEGSKA (reference sequence). This CDR3 is 15 amino acids long. Trimming pared 2 bases from V and 7 bases from J, leaving 18 bases between.